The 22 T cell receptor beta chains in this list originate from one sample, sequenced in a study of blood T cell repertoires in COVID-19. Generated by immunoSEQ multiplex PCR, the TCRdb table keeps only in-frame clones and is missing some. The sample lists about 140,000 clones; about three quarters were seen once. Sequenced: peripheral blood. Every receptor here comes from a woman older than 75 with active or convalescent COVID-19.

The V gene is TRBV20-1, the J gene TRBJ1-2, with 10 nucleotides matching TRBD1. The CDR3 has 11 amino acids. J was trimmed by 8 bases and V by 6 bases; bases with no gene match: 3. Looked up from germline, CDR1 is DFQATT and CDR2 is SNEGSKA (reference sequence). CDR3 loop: CSAGTGAGYTF. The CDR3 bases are TGCAGTGCGGGGACAGGGGCAGGCTACACCTTC.

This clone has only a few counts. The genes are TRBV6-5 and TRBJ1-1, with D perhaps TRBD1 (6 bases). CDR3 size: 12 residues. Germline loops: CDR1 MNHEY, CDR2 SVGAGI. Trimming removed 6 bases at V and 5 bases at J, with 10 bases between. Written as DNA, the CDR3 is TGTGCCAGCAGGCCAGGGGAAACTGAAGCTTTCTTT. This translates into CASRPGETEAFF.

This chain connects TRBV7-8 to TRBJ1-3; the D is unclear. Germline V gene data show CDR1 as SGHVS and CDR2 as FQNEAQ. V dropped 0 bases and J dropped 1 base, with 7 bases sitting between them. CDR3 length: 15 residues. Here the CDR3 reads CASSLAVTSGNTIYF. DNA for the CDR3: TGTGCCAGCAGCTTAGCTGTAACATCTGGAAACACCATATATTTT.

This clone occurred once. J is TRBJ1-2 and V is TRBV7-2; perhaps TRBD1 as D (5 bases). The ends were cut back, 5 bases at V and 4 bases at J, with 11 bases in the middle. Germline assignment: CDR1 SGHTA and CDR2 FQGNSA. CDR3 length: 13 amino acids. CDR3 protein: CASSPRDSYGYTF. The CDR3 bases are TGTGCCAGCAGCCCAAGAGACAGCTATGGCTACACCTTC. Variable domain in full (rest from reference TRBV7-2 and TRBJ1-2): GAGVSQSPSNKVTEKGKDVELRCDPISGHTALYWYRQSLGQGLEFLIYFQGNSAPDKSGLPSDRFSAERTGGSVSTLTIQRTQQEDSAVYLCASSPRDSYGYTFGSGTRLTVV.

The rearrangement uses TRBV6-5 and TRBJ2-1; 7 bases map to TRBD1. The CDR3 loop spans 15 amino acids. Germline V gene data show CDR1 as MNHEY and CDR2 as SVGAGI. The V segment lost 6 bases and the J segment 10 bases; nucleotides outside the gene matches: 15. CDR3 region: CASRRQGQGFTEQFF. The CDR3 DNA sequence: TGTGCCAGCAGGCGACAGGGTCAAGGATTCACCGAGCAGTTCTTC.

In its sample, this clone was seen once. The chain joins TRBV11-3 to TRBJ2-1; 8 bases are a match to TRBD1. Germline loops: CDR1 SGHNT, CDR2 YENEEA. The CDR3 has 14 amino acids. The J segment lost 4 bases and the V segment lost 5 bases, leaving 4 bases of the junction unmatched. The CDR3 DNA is TGTGCCAGCAGCCCGAGGACAGGGTACAATGAGCAGTTCTTC. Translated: CASSPRTGYNEQFF.

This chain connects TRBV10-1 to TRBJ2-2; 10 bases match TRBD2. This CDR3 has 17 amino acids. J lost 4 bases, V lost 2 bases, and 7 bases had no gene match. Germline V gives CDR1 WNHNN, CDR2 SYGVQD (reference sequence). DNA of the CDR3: TGCGCCAGCAGTGAGGGACTAGCGGCATTCAGCACCGGGGAGCTGTTTTTT. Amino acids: CASSEGLAAFSTGELFF.

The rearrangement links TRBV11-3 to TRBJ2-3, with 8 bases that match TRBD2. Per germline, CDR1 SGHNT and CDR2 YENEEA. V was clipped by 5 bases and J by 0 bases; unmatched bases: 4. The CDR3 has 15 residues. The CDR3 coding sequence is TGTGCCAGCAGCATAACTAGCGGAAGCACAGATACGCAGTATTTT. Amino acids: CASSITSGSTDTQYF.

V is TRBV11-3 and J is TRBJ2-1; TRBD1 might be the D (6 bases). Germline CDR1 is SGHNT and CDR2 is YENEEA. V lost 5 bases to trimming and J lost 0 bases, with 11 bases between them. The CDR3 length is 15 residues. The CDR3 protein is CASSTTGSSYNEQFF. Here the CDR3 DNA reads TGTGCCAGCAGCACGACAGGTAGCTCCTACAATGAGCAGTTCTTC.

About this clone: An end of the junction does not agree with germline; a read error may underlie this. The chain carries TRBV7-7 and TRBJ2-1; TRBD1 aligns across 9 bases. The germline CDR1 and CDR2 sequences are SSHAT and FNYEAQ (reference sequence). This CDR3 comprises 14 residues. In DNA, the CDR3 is TGTGCTAGCAGCTCCGGGACAGGGACCAATGAGCAGTTCTTC. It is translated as CASSSGTGTNEQFF.

In nucleotides, the CDR3 is TGTGCCAGCAGCTGGACAGGGGGCACAGATACGCAGTATTTT. Translating it yields CASSWTGGTDTQYF. The rearrangement links TRBV2 to TRBJ2-3, with 9 positions matching TRBD1. The CDR3 is 14 amino acids. Germline V gene sequence: CDR1 SNHLY, CDR2 FYNNEI. Trimming removed 6 bases from V and 1 base from J; junction bases left unmatched: 2.

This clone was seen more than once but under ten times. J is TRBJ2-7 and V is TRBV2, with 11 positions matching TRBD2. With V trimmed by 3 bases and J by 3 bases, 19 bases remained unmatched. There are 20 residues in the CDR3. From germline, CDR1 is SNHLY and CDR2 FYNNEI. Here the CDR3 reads CASSELAGGSRGSMRYEQYF. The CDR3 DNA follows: TGTGCCAGCAGTGAGCTAGCGGGGGGTTCCCGAGGTAGTATGCGCTACGAGCAGTACTTC.

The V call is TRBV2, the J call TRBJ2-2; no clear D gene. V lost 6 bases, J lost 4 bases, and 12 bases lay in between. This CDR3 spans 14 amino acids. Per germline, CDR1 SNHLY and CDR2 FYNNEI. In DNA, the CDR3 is TGTGCCAGCAGAGTCGTAGCAGCCACCGGGGAGCTGTTTTTT. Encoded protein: CASRVVAATGELFF.

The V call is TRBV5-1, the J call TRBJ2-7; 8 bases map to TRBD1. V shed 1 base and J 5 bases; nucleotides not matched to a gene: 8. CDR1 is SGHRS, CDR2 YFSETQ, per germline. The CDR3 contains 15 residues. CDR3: CASSLRGQGPHEQYF. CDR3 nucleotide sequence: TGCGCCAGCAGCTTGCGTGGACAGGGTCCCCACGAGCAGTACTTC.

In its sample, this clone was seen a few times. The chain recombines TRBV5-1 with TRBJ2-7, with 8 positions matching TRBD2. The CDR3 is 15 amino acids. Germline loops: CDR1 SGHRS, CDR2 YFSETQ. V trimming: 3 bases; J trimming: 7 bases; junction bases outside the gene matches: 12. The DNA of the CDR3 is TGCGCCAGCAGCTCGGCGGGCGGGGGGCTTAGGGAGCAGTACTTC. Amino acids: CASSSAGGGLREQYF.

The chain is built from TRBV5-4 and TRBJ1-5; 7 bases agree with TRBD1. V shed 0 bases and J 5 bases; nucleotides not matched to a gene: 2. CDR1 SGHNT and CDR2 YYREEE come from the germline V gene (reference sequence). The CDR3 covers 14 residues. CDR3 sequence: CASSLAGGHQPQHF. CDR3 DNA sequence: TGTGCCAGCAGCTTGGCAGGGGGACATCAGCCCCAGCATTTT.

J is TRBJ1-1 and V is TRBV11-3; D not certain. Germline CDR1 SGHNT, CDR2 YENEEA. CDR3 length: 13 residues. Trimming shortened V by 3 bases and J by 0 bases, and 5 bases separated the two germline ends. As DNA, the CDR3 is TGTGCCAGCAGCTTCGAGATGAACACTGAAGCTTTCTTT. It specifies CASSFEMNTEAFF.

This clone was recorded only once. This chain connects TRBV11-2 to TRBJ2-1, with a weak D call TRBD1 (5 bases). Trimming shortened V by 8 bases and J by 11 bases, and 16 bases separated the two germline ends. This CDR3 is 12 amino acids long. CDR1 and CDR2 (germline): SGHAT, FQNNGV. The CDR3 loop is CASDPTGLKQFF. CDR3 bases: TGTGCCAGCGATCCCACAGGTCTAAAGCAGTTCTTC. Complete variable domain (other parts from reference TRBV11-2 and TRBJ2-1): EAGVAQSPRYKIIEKRQSVAFWCNPISGHATLYWYQQILGQGPKLLIQFQNNGVVDDSQLPKDRFSAERLKGVDSTLKIQPAKLEDSAVYLCASDPTGLKQFFGPGTRLTVL.

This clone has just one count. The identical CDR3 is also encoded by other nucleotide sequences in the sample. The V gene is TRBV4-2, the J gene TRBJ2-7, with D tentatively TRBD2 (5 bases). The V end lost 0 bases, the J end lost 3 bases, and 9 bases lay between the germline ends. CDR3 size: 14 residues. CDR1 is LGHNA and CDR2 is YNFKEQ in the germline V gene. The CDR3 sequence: CASSQDLRGYEQYF. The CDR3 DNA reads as TGTGCCAGCAGCCAAGATCTTCGGGGCTACGAGCAGTACTTC.

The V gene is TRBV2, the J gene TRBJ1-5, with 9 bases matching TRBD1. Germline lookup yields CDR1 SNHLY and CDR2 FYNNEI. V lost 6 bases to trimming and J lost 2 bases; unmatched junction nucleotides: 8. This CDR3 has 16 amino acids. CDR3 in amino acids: CASRPPGQGGNQPQHF. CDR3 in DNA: TGTGCCAGCAGACCACCGGGACAGGGAGGCAATCAGCCCCAGCATTTT. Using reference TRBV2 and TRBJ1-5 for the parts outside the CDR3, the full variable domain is EPEVTQTPSHQVTQMGQEVILRCVPISNHLYFYWYRQILGQKVEFLVSFYNNEISEKSEIFDDQFSVERPDGSNFTLKIRSTKLEDSAMYFCASRPPGQGGNQPQHFGDGTRLSIL.

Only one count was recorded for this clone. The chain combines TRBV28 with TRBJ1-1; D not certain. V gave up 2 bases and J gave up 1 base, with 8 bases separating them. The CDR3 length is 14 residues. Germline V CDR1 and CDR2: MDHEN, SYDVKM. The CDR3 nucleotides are TGTGCCAGCAGTTTAATCACCGGGAACACTGAAGCTTTCTTT. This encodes CASSLITGNTEAFF.

The CDR3 sequence is CASSPILGELFF. In DNA form, the CDR3 reads TGTGCCAGCAGCCCTATATTGGGGGAGCTGTTTTTT. The V call is TRBV7-9, the J call TRBJ2-2; D gene unclear. Between the trimmed V and J ends, which lost 5 bases and 8 bases, there was a span of 9 bases. The CDR3 consists of 12 residues. CDR1 SEHNR and CDR2 FQNEAQ come from the germline V gene (reference sequence).